Following are 19 T cell receptor beta chains from one sample sequenced in a study of beta chain features in type 1 diabetes. TCRB transcripts that were expressed got sequenced, as all of the isolated RNA had been reverse transcribed. The table came from immunoSEQ multiplex PCR; TCRdb's copy has only in-frame clones and leaves some out. Here the sample spans fewer than 900,000 clones, roughly a sixth being singletons. Sequencing was done on a sample of naive CD4+ T cells from blood. The receptors originated from a young woman in good health.

This clone has more than one count but fewer than ten. This chain connects TRBV9 to TRBJ1-5; D gene uncertain. Germline values: CDR1 SGDLS, CDR2 YYNGEE. V lost 2 bases, J lost 6 bases, and 12 bases lay in between. The CDR3 totals 14 residues. CDR3 DNA: TGTGCCAGCAGCGTGGAAGGGTTGGGTCAGCCCCAGCATTTT. Translating it yields CASSVEGLGQPQHF. The entire variable domain, with the rest obtained from reference TRBV9 and TRBJ1-5, is as follows: DSGVTQTPKHLITATGQRVTLRCSPRSGDLSVYWYQQSLDQGLQFLIQYYNGEERAKGNILERFSAQQFPDLHSELNLSSLELGDSALYFCASSVEGLGQPQHFGDGTRLSIL.

J is TRBJ2-7 and V is TRBV18; D not certain. The germline V gene has CDR1 KGHSH and CDR2 LQKENI. This CDR3 region has 15 residues. The V and J ends lost 3 bases and 0 bases respectively, with 12 bases between them. The DNA of the CDR3 is TGTGCCAGCTCACCCTCGAGTGCCTACTCCTACGAGCAGTACTTC. This translates into CASSPSSAYSYEQYF.

The chain combines TRBV27 with TRBJ2-5, with D unclear. The CDR3 is made up of 13 amino acids. Germline values: CDR1 MNHEY, CDR2 SMNVEV (reference sequence). The V end was cut by 2 bases, the J end by 8 bases, with 12 bases between. The CDR3 DNA is TGTGCCAGCAGTTTAGATAGGTTCTCTACCCAGTACTTC. Translating gives CASSLDRFSTQYF.

This clone occurred a few times. The V call is TRBV10-3, the J call TRBJ1-3, with D possibly matching TRBD1 (6 bases). The CDR3 loop spans 13 amino acids. Trimming shortened V by 10 bases and J by 0 bases, and 10 bases separated the two germline ends. CDR1 is ENHRY and CDR2 is SYGVKD in the germline V gene. CDR3: CATQGSSGNTIYF. The CDR3 DNA reads TGTGCCACGCAGGGGTCCTCTGGAAACACCATATATTTT.

The chain employs TRBV21-1 and TRBJ2-6; TRBD1, the table's D call, was not compared with the DNA. TRBV21-1 counts as a pseudogene. CDR3 size: 18 residues. This CDR3 reads CASSNTRTGRAGANVLTF. In DNA, the CDR3 is TGTGCCAGCAGCAATACAAGGACAGGGAGGGCTGGGGCCAACGTCCTGACTTTC.

This clone has only a few counts. The chain uses TRBV15 and TRBJ2-1; D is unclear. V gave up 0 bases and J gave up 9 bases, with 9 bases separating them. The CDR3 consists of 13 residues. Germline V gives CDR1 LNHNV, CDR2 YYDKDF (reference sequence). The CDR3 protein is CATSRDAGGEQFF. Written as DNA, the CDR3 is TGTGCCACCAGCAGAGACGCCGGCGGTGAGCAGTTCTTC. The full variable domain, its missing parts supplied by reference TRBV15 and TRBJ2-1, is DAMVIQNPRYQVTQFGKPVTLSCSQTLNHNVMYWYQQKSSQAPKLLFHYYDKDFNNEADTPDNFQSRRPNTSFCFLDIRSPGLGDTAMYLCATSRDAGGEQFFGPGTRLTVL.

This clone came up a few times. This rearrangement joins TRBV27 to TRBJ2-2; 12 nucleotides line up with TRBD2. The CDR3 contains 14 residues. The germline V gene has CDR1 MNHEY and CDR2 SMNVEV (reference sequence). Trimming at V came to 6 bases and at J to 13 bases, leaving 9 bases not matched to a gene. CDR3 sequence reads: CASRAGLAGRRLFF. The CDR3 coding sequence is TGTGCCAGCAGAGCGGGACTAGCGGGCCGACGGCTGTTTTTT.

This sequence joins TRBV7-8 and TRBJ2-3; 12 bases line up with TRBD2. V lost 3 bases and J lost 5; bases outside the gene matches: 6. CDR1 SGHVS and CDR2 FQNEAQ come from the germline V gene. The CDR3 consists of 16 residues. In DNA, the CDR3 is TGTGCCAGCAGCTTGACTAGCGGGAGCGCCAGAGATACGCAGTATTTT. As protein: CASSLTSGSARDTQYF.

This chain uses TRBV2 with TRBJ1-5, with TRBD1 as a possible D gene (5 bases). The CDR3 is 15 residues long. The germline gives CDR1 SNHLY, CDR2 FYNNEI. The V gene lost 6 bases and the J gene lost 9 bases, with 21 bases spanning the gap. The CDR3 is CASRGEIVGRWPQHF. Written as DNA, the CDR3 is TGTGCCAGCAGAGGGGAGATTGTGGGGCGATGGCCCCAGCATTTT.

The genes are TRBV7-9 and TRBJ2-2; D perhaps matches TRBD1 (5 bases). Trimming removed 1 base from V and 4 bases from J, with 10 bases in between. This CDR3 contains 15 residues. CDR1 and CDR2 (germline): SEHNR, FQNEAQ (reference sequence). CDR3 nucleotide sequence: TGTGCCAGCAGCTTAGTGGCAGGGCTCACCGGGGAGCTGTTTTTT. Translation: CASSLVAGLTGELFF.

This clone was counted between two and nine times. The genes are TRBV7-8 and TRBJ2-2, with TRBD1 identical over 8 bases. This CDR3 has 15 residues. After removal of 7 bases from V and 7 bases from J, the junction contained 11 bases not matched to a gene. Germline CDR1 reads SGHVS; CDR2 reads FQNEAQ. The CDR3 loop is CASNRDRGDYGELFF. CDR3 in DNA: TGTGCCAGCAACAGAGACAGGGGCGATTACGGGGAGCTGTTTTTT.

There are a few counts of this clone. V is TRBV7-2 and J is TRBJ2-1; D gene uncertain. V lost 4 bases, J lost 4 bases, and 14 bases lay in between. The CDR3 is 15 residues long. In germline, CDR1 is SGHTA, CDR2 FQGNSA. The CDR3 bases are TGTGCCAGCAGCTCGACCATGGACCGGTACAATGAGCAGTTCTTC. The encoded protein is CASSSTMDRYNEQFF.

DNA for the CDR3: TGTGCCAGCAGCCGCCCCGGGACTTCCAGGACCGATGAGCAGTTCTTC. Translation gives CASSRPGTSRTDEQFF. The genes are TRBV5-8 and TRBJ2-1; perhaps TRBD2 as D (6 bases). Trimming pared 4 bases from V and 8 bases from J, leaving 22 bases between. Germline CDR1 and CDR2: SGHTS and YDEGEE. CDR3 length equals 16 residues.

This clone was counted only a few times. The chain combines TRBV2 with TRBJ1-3, with unresolved D. Germline loops: CDR1 SNHLY, CDR2 FYNNEI. The CDR3 loop spans 15 amino acids. V dropped 6 bases and J dropped 9 bases, with 21 bases sitting between them. For the CDR3, the DNA is TGTGCCAGCAGCGAATCAGCAGACGTTGGTAGCACCATATATTTT. This gives the protein CASSESADVGSTIYF.

The chain couples TRBV28 to TRBJ1-2; D is uncertain. The length of the CDR3 is 13 residues. With 6 bases removed from V and 5 bases from J, the gap between germline ends came to 13 bases. CDR1 and CDR2 from the germline V gene are MDHEN and SYDVKM. The CDR3 DNA reads TGTGCCAGCAGACCCGTCGGCGGGTATGGCTACACCTTC. Translated, it gives CASRPVGGYGYTF.

The chain uses TRBV7-2 and TRBJ2-7; 15 bases agree with TRBD2. Germline V CDR1 and CDR2: SGHTA, FQGNSA. The CDR3 has 18 amino acids. The trim removed 5 bases at V and 3 bases at J, leaving 11 bases unmatched. The CDR3 DNA follows: TGTGCCAGCAGCCCTCGGACTAGCGGGAGGGTATTGGTCTACGAGCAGTACTTC. It is translated as CASSPRTSGRVLVYEQYF. Complete variable domain (other parts from reference TRBV7-2 and TRBJ2-7): GAGVSQSPSNKVTEKGKDVELRCDPISGHTALYWYRQSLGQGLEFLIYFQGNSAPDKSGLPSDRFSAERTGGSVSTLTIQRTQQEDSAVYLCASSPRTSGRVLVYEQYFGPGTRLTVT.

The chain employs TRBV4-1 and TRBJ2-1, with unresolved D. Trimming took off 0 bases at V and 1 base at J, with 7 bases between the two ends. This CDR3 is 15 amino acids long. Per the germline V gene, CDR1 is MGHRA and CDR2 is YSYEKL. The CDR3 sequence is CASSQDGQSYNEQFF. As DNA, the CDR3 is TGCGCCAGCAGCCAAGATGGGCAGTCCTACAATGAGCAGTTCTTC.

The chain has TRBV20-1 and TRBJ2-7; tentatively, D is TRBD2 (5 bases). CDR1 is DFQATT, CDR2 SNEGSKA, per germline (reference sequence). The V gene lost 1 base and the J gene lost 6 bases, with 7 bases spanning the gap. The CDR3 length is 11 residues. CDR3 DNA sequence: TGCAGTGCTAGAGTCGGGATCGAGCAGTACTTC. It is translated as CSARVGIEQYF.

Comments on this clone: Other DNA sequences in this specimen translate into the identical CDR3. This chain links TRBV7-2 with TRBJ2-3; D possibly corresponds to TRBD1 (6 bases). V shed 5 bases and J shed 0 bases, with 9 bases lying between them. This CDR3 is built from 14 residues. Germline-derived CDR1 and CDR2 are SGHTA and FQGNSA. CDR3 loop: CASSPDRSTDTQYF. Written as DNA, the CDR3 is TGTGCCAGCAGCCCCGACAGGAGCACAGATACGCAGTATTTT.